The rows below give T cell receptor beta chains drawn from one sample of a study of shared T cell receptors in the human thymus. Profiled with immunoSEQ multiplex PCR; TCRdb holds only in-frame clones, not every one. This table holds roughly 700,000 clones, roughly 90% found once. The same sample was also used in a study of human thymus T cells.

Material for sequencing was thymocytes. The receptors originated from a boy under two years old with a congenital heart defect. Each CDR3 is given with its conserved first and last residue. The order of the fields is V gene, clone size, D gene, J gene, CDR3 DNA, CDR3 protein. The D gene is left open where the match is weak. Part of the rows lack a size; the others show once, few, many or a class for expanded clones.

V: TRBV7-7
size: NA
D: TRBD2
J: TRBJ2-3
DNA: TGTGCCAGCAGCCCCGGGACTAGCGGGAGGGCCAATCCAGATACGCAGTATTTT
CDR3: CASSPGTSGRANPDTQYF

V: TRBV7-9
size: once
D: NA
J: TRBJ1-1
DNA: TGTGCCAGCAGACTCAGGGTCGGCGACACTGAAGCTTTCTTT
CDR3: CASRLRVGDTEAFF

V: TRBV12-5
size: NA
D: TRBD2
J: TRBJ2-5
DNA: TGTGCTAGTGGCCCGGGACTAGCGGGAGAGGAAGAGACCCAGTACTTC
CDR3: CASGPGLAGEEETQYF

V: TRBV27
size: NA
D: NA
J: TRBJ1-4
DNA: TGTGCCAGCAGTTTATCCGCCGGGACCGGGGGAGAAAAACTGTTTTTT
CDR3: CASSLSAGTGGEKLFF

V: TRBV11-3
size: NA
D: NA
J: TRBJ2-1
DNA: TGTGCCAGCAGCTTAGGGGCAATATACAATGAGCAGTTCTTC
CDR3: CASSLGAIYNEQFF

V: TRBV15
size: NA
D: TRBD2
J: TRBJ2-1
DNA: TGTGCCACCAGCAGAGTGGAGGTAGCGGGAGGGAGGGATGAGCAGTTCTTC
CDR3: CATSRVEVAGGRDEQFF

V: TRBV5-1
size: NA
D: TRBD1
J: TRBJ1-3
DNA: TGCGCCAGCAGCCCACAGGGGGAGGCTGGAAACACCATATATTTT
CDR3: CASSPQGEAGNTIYF

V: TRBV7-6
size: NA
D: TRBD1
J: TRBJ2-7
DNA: TGTGCCAGCAGCCCCTCTGACAGGGTCCCCACCTACGAGCAGTACTTC
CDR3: CASSPSDRVPTYEQYF

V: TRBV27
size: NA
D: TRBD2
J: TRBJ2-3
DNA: TGTGCCAGCAGTTTATCTCGGGGACTAGCTGCAGATACGCAGTATTTT
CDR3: CASSLSRGLAADTQYF

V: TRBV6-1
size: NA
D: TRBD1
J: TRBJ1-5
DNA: TGTGCCAGCAGTGAAGCTACTGGGACAGCCGAGGATCAGCCCCAGCATTTT
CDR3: CASSEATGTAEDQPQHF

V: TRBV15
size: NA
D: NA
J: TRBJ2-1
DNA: TGTGCCACCAGCAGAGAAGGGAGGGGGGTATACAATGAGCAGTTCTTC
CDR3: CATSREGRGVYNEQFF

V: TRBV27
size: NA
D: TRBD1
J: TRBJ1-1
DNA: TGTGCCAGCAGTTCCGACAGGGGAAGCCCGAACACTGAAGCTTTCTTT
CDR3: CASSSDRGSPNTEAFF

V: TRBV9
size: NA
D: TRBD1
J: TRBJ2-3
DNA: TGTGCCAGCAGCGTAGGGGACAGGGGGAGGGGCACAGATACGCAGTATTTT
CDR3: CASSVGDRGRGTDTQYF

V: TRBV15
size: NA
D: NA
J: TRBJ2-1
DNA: TGTGCCACCAGCCCGCGTGTTAGCGGAAACAATGAGCAGTTCTTC
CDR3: CATSPRVSGNNEQFF

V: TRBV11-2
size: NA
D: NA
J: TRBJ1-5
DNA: TGTGCCAGCTCTGGGAGACAGCCCCAGCATTTT
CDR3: CASSGRQPQHF

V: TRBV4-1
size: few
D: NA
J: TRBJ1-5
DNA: TGCGCCAGCAGCCCAGGGTATAGCAATCAGCCCCAGCATTTT
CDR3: CASSPGYSNQPQHF

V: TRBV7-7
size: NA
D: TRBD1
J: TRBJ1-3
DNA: TGTGCTAGCAGAAGGGACAGAAAATACTCTGGAAACACCATATATTTT
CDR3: CASRRDRKYSGNTIYF

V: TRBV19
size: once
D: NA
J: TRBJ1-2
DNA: TGTGCCAGTGCCCGGGGGGTACCCATCTATGGCTACACCTTC
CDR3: CASARGVPIYGYTF

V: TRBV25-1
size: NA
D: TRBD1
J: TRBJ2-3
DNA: TGTGCCAGCAGTGAATCAGGGGGCGGAGGAGATACGCAGTATTTT
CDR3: CASSESGGGGDTQYF

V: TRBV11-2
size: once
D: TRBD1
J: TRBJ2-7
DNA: TGTGCCAGCAGCTGGGACAGGGGCAATCTACTCCCCTACGAGCAGTACTTC
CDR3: CASSWDRGNLLPYEQYF

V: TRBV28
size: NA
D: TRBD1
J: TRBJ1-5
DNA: TGTGCCAGCAGTTTGACGAACGGGCAGGGGGACAATCAGCCCCAGCATTTT
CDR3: CASSLTNGQGDNQPQHF

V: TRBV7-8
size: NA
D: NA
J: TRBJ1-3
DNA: TGTGCCAGCAGCCCCTCGGGACATCAGCAGGGAAACACCATATATTTT
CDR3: CASSPSGHQQGNTIYF

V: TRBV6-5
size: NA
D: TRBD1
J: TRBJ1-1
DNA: TGTGCCAGCAGAGAGGACAGGGAAACTGAAGCTTTCTTT
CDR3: CASREDRETEAFF

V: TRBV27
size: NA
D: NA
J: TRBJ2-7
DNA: TGTGCCAGCAACACTATAGCGGCTAGCTCCTACGAGCAGTACTTC
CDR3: CASNTIAASSYEQYF